A selection of T cell receptor beta chains follows, all from one sample in a study of shared clonotypes between healthy human individuals. Using immunoSEQ multiplex PCR, the repertoire was profiled, and TCRdb retains in-frame clones only, with some absent. Of about 680,000 clones detected, roughly 73% appear once; the ten largest clones hold more than 1.5%. Sequenced material: memory CD4+ T cells sorted from blood. These receptor sequences come from a woman in her twenties or thirties in good health. The CDR3 runs from the conserved cysteine through the conserved F or W. D genes are given only for firm matches. Clone sizes are given selectively: once, few, many, or a class where the clone is expanded.

DNA | CDR3 | J | V | D | size | length
TGTGCCAGCAGCCAACGCCCTTGGGGGGACGAATTCCCTGTGGGTCAGGAAAAACTGTTTTTT | CASSQRPWGDEFPVGQEKLFF | TRBJ1-4 | TRBV4-2 | NA | NA | 21
TGTGCCATGGGGACAGTGAATCAGCCCCAGCATTTT | CAMGTVNQPQHF | TRBJ1-5 | TRBV10-3 | TRBD1 | NA | 12
TGCGCCAGCAGCCGGGGACTAGCGGGATACAATGAGCAGTTCTTC | CASSRGLAGYNEQFF | TRBJ2-1 | TRBV4-1 | TRBD2 | NA | 15
TGTGCCAGCAGCCTCCTCGTTAGCAGTCCCACCTACACCGGGGAGCTGTTTTTT | CASSLLVSSPTYTGELFF | TRBJ2-2 | TRBV9 | NA | NA | 18
TGCGCCAGCAGCGACGGATGGGAGGATACGCAGTATTTT | CASSDGWEDTQYF | TRBJ2-3 | TRBV5-1 | NA | once | 13
TGCGCCAGCAGCCAAGATCCTCGGGGGGGCAGTGGTGAAAAACTGTTTTTT | CASSQDPRGGSGEKLFF | TRBJ1-4 | TRBV4-1 | NA | NA | 17
TGTGCCATCAGTGTGTTAGGGGGTGGAGACAATGAGCAGTTCTTC | CAISVLGGGDNEQFF | TRBJ2-1 | TRBV10-3 | NA | NA | 15
TGTGCCAGCAGCTTTTCTGAGGGAGGCGAGACCCAGTACTTC | CASSFSEGGETQYF | TRBJ2-5 | TRBV11-2 | NA | NA | 14
TGCGCCAGCACCCTAGCGGGAGAGTACAATGAGCAGTTCTTC | CASTLAGEYNEQFF | TRBJ2-1 | TRBV5-1 | TRBD2 | few | 14
TGTGCCAGCAGCTGGATAGACAGGAACACTGAAGCTTTCTTT | CASSWIDRNTEAFF | TRBJ1-1 | TRBV5-4 | NA | once | 14
TGTGCCAGCAGCCCCCTGAGAGTGCGCCAAGAGACCCAGTACTTC | CASSPLRVRQETQYF | TRBJ2-5 | TRBV7-8 | NA | NA | 15
TGTGCCAGTAGTTGGGCTCGGCCTAGCGTGGGCGGGGAGCTGTTTTTT | CASSWARPSVGGELFF | TRBJ2-2 | TRBV19 | NA | NA | 16
TGTGCCAGCAGGAGAACAGGGGGGCCCACTGAAGCTTTCTTT | CASRRTGGPTEAFF | TRBJ1-1 | TRBV6-5 | TRBD1 | NA | 14
TGTGCCAGCAGCCCCCGGACAGCTTTTAACTATGGCTACACCTTC | CASSPRTAFNYGYTF | TRBJ1-2 | TRBV27 | NA | NA | 15
TGTGCCAGCAACCCTAGGGGGTATAGCAATCAGCCCCAGCATTTT | CASNPRGYSNQPQHF | TRBJ1-5 | TRBV2 | NA | NA | 15
TGTGCCAGCAGTTACTCGACTAGCGGGAGCTACAATGAGCAGTTCTTC | CASSYSTSGSYNEQFF | TRBJ2-1 | TRBV6-5 | TRBD2 | NA | 16
TGTGCCACCGGACGACTAGCGGCTACTCTAGCCGATGAGCAGTTCTTC | CATGRLAATLADEQFF | TRBJ2-1 | TRBV19 | TRBD2 | few | 16
TGTGCCTGTACAGGTGGATCCTATAATTCACCCCTCCACTTT | CACTGGSYNSPLHF | TRBJ1-6 | TRBV30 | NA | once | 14
TGCGCCAGCAGCTTGGGGGGGACTCGCACAGATACGCAGTATTTT | CASSLGGTRTDTQYF | TRBJ2-3 | TRBV5-1 | NA | NA | 15
TGTGCCAGCAGTTTAGGGACGGGCTCGGGGCAAGAGACCCAGTACTTC | CASSLGTGSGQETQYF | TRBJ2-5 | TRBV11-3 | NA | NA | 16
TGTGCCAGCAGTTTAGCCGGAAACAAGGTGGACATTCAGTACTTC | CASSLAGNKVDIQYF | TRBJ2-4 | TRBV28 | NA | NA | 15
TGCGCCAGCAGCTTGGGTTCTCCCGCAGATACGCAGTATTTT | CASSLGSPADTQYF | TRBJ2-3 | TRBV5-1 | NA | NA | 14
TGTGCCAGCAGACGTAAGACGGACAGCTCCTACGAGCAGTACTTC | CASRRKTDSSYEQYF | TRBJ2-7 | TRBV6-1 | NA | NA | 15
TGCGCCAGCAGGCGGGAGGTCAATCAGCCCCAGCATTTT | CASRREVNQPQHF | TRBJ1-5 | TRBV5-1 | NA | few | 13
TGCGCCAGCAGCCAAGAATGGGCTTCGGACCCGATCAATGAGCAGTTCTTC | CASSQEWASDPINEQFF | TRBJ2-1 | TRBV4-1 | NA | NA | 17
TGTGCCAGCAGCCCTACAGGGGGAGGAGAGACCCAGTACTTC | CASSPTGGGETQYF | TRBJ2-5 | TRBV7-9 | TRBD1 | NA | 14
TGTGCCAGCAGACAAGGGACTAGCGGTACCTACGAGCAGTACTTC | CASRQGTSGTYEQYF | TRBJ2-7 | TRBV6-5 | TRBD2 | NA | 15
TGTGCCAGCAGTGATAGAATCCTCCATGGCTACACCTTC | CASSDRILHGYTF | TRBJ1-2 | TRBV2 | NA | few | 13
TGTGCCAGCAGTTTAGTAACTAGCGGGAGTCATGTGGACGAGCAGTACTTC | CASSLVTSGSHVDEQYF | TRBJ2-7 | TRBV27 | TRBD2 | NA | 17
TGCGCCTCGAAGGGAGGGACAGGGTACCACGAGCAGTACTTC | CASKGGTGYHEQYF | TRBJ2-7 | TRBV10-2 | TRBD1 | NA | 14